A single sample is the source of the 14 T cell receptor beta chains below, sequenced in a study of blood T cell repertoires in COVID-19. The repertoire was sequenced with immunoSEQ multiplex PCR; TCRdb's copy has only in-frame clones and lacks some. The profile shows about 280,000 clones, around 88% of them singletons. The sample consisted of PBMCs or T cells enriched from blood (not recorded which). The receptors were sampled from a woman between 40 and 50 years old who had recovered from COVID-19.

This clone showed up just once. The CDR3, as DNA: TGTGCCAGCCGGTTATTTACAGGGCTTCGCAATGAGCAGTTCTTC. Residues: CASRLFTGLRNEQFF. The chain joins TRBV2 to TRBJ2-1; TRBD1 might be the D (6 bases). The CDR3 covers 15 residues. Germline loops: CDR1 SNHLY, CDR2 FYNNEI. Trimming left V 8 bases short and J 6 bases short, with 20 bases between.

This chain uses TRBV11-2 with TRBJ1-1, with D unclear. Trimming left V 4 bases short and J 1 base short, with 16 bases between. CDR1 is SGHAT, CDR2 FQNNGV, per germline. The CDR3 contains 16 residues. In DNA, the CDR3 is TGTGCCAGCAGCTATGGCCCTGGGCGTCAGAACACTGAAGCTTTCTTT. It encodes CASSYGPGRQNTEAFF.

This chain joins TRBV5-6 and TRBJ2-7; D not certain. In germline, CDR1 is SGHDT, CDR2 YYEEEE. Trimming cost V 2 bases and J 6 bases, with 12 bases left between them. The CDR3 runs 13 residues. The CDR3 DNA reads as TGTGCCAGCAGCTTACCTACTCTAGGCGAGCAGTACTTC. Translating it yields CASSLPTLGEQYF.

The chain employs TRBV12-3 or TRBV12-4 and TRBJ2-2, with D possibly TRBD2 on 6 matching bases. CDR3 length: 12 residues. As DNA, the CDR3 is TGTGCAGCGGGTCGAGCAGGCGGGGAGCTGTTTTTT. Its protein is CAAGRAGGELFF.

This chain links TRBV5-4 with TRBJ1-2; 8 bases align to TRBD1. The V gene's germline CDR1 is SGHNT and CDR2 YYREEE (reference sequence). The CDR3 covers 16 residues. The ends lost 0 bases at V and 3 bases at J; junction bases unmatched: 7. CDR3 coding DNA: TGTGCCAGCAGCTTGGCGGGCAGGGGGCAAGACTATGGCTACACCTTC. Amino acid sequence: CASSLAGRGQDYGYTF.

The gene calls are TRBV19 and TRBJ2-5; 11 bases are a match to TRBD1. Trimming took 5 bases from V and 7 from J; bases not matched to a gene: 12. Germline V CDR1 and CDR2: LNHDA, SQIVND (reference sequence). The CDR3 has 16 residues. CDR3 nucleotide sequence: TGTGCCAGTAGTCATAACCCGGGACAGGGGGAAGGGACCCAGTACTTC. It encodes CASSHNPGQGEGTQYF.

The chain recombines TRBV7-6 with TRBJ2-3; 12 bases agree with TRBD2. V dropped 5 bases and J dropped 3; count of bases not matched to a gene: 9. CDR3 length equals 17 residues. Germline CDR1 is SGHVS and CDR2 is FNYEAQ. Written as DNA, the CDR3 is TGTGCCAGCAGCCCGACCGGGACTAGCGGGTCGACAGATACGCAGTATTTT. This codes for CASSPTGTSGSTDTQYF.

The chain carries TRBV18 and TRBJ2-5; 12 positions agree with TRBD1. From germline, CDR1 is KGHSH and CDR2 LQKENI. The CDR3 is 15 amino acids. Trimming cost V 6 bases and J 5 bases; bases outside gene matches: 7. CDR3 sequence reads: CASSPGQGASETQYF. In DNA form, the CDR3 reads TGTGCCAGCTCGCCGGGACAGGGGGCTTCGGAGACCCAGTACTTC.

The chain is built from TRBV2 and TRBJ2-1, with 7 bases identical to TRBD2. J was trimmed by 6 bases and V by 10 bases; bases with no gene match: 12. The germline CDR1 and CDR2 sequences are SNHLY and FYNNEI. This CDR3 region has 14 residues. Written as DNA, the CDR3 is TGTGCCACAGGCGGGCGGGAGCGGCCCAATGAGCAGTTCTTC. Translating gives CATGGRERPNEQFF.

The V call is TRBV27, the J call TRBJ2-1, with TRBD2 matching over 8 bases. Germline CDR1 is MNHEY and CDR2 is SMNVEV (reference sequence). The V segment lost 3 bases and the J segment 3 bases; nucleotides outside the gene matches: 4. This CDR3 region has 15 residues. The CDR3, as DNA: TGTGCCAGCAGTTTGAGGGGACTAGACTACAATGAGCAGTTCTTC. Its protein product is CASSLRGLDYNEQFF.

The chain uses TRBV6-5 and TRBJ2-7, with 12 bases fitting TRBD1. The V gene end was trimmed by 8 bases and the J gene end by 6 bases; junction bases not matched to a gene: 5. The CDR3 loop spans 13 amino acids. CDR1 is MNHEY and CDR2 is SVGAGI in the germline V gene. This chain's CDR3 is CASGRDRGREQYF. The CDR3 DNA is TGTGCCAGCGGCCGGGACAGGGGGCGCGAGCAGTACTTC.

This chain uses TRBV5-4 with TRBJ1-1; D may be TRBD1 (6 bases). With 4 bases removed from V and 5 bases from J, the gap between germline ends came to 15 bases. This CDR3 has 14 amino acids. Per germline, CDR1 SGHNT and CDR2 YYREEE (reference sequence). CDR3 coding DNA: TGTGCCAGCAGCCCGAGGGGGACGTATACTGAAGCTTTCTTT. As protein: CASSPRGTYTEAFF.

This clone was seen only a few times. CDR3 sequence (DNA): TGTGCCAGTAGTTCTCTACGACAGGGGGCTTTCTACGAGCAGTACTTC. The encoded protein is CASSSLRQGAFYEQYF. The chain joins TRBV19 to TRBJ2-7; 10 nucleotides line up with TRBD1. V lost 5 bases and J lost 3; bases outside the gene matches: 10. CDR3 length: 16 amino acids. Germline loops: CDR1 LNHDA, CDR2 SQIVND (reference sequence).

CDR3 in DNA: TGTGCCTCAAGGGGAGGATCCGGGGAGCTGTTTTTT. This gives the protein CASRGGSGELFF. The V gene is TRBV24-1, the J gene TRBJ2-2; possibly TRBD2 for D (6 bases). Germline values: CDR1 KGHDR, CDR2 SFDVKD. The CDR3 consists of 12 residues. Trimming pared 12 bases from V and 6 bases from J, leaving 13 bases between.